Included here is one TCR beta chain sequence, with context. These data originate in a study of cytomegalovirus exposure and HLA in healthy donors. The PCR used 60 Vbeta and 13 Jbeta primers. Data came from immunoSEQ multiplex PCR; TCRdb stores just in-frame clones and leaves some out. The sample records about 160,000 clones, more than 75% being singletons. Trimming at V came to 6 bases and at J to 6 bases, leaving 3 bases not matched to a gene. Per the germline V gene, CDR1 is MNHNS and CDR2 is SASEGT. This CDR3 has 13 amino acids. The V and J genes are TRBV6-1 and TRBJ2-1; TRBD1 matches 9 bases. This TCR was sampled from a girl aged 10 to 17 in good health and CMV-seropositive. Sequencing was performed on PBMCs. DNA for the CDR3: TGTGCCAGCAGAATGACAGGGGGCAATGAGCAGTTCTTC. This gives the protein CASRMTGGNEQFF.